This T cell receptor beta chain is drawn from a study of control samples from healthy donors and cancer patients. The CDR3 has 14 residues. With V trimmed by 6 bases and J by 6 bases, 6 bases remained unmatched. CDR1 MNHEY and CDR2 SVGAGI come from the germline V gene. Profiling relied on immunoSEQ multiplex PCR, and the TCRdb table lists in-frame clones only, not all of them. The sample yields 170,000 or so clones, 85% to 95% seen once. This sequence originates from a man aged 18 to 35 in good health. This sequence joins TRBV6-5 and TRBJ1-4, with 8 bases that match TRBD1. Material for sequencing was blood. The CDR3 nucleotides are TGTGCCAGCAGCCCAGGGGGCGGGGATGAAAAACTGTTTTTT. Translated: CASSPGGGDEKLFF.